Here is one T cell receptor (beta chain) with its context. The CDR3 runs to 14 residues. Per the germline V gene, CDR1 is SGHAT and CDR2 is FQDESV (reference sequence). Germline trimming cut 5 bases from V and 7 bases from J; bases unmatched to any gene: 6. The protocol was immunoSEQ multiplex PCR, while the TCRdb copy is restricted to in-frame clones and leaves out a portion. This sample has approximately 260,000 clones, with over 75% found just once. The data belong to a study of blood T cell repertoires in COVID-19. The source of this sequence is a woman in her sixties or seventies with COVID-19, enrolled during active disease. V usage is TRBV11-1 and J usage is TRBJ2-7; the match to TRBD2 covers 12 bases. Sample: peripheral blood. CDR3 region: CASSRLAGEGEQYF. The CDR3 DNA reads TGTGCCAGCAGCCGACTAGCGGGAGAGGGGGAGCAGTACTTC.